The T cell receptor beta chain described here comes from a study of blood T cell repertoires in COVID-19. Repertoires were generated with immunoSEQ multiplex PCR, while TCRdb's copy carries only in-frame clones and drops some. The profile shows hundreds of thousands of clones, nearly 90% of them singletons. This clone was counted once. CDR3 length: 13 residues. The V gene lost 5 bases and the J gene lost 8 bases, with 15 bases spanning the gap. Germline V gene data show CDR1 as SNHLY and CDR2 as FYNNEI. The sample was PBMCs or T cells enriched from blood (not recorded which). The clonotype originates from a woman aged 18-29 years with acute COVID-19. This rearrangement joins TRBV2 to TRBJ1-2, with unresolved D. In DNA, the CDR3 is TGTGCCAGCAGTCCAACAACGGTGAGGGGCTACACCTTC. Its translation: CASSPTTVRGYTF.